The rows below give T cell receptor beta chains drawn from one sample of a study of OX40 agonist ivuxolimab in advanced cancers. Only in-frame clones appear in the TCRdb table, and some are missing; sequencing was by immunoSEQ multiplex PCR. The table lists tens of thousands of clones, around four fifths of them singletons. This specimen was CD4+ or CD8+ T cells sorted from blood, taken in a trial of the OX40 agonist ivuxolimab. The source of these receptors is an adult with an advanced solid tumor such as melanoma, head and neck, liver or kidney cancer. The CDR3 runs from the conserved cysteine through the conserved F or W. The order of the fields is V gene, J gene, CDR3 protein.

V: TRBV5-1
J: TRBJ2-3
CDR3: CASSLGANPDSDTQYF

V: TRBV4-1
J: TRBJ2-3
CDR3: CASAGGQVGTDTQYF

V: TRBV5-1
J: TRBJ2-5
CDR3: CASSPRTGTGVEGQYF

V: TRBV25-1
J: TRBJ1-4
CDR3: CASSDLDRVSEKLFF

V: TRBV19
J: TRBJ2-5
CDR3: CASSLGLAGLPLETQYF

V: TRBV19
J: TRBJ1-5
CDR3: CASSIRGGGNQPQHF

V: TRBV5-1
J: TRBJ1-4
CDR3: CASSRDGTNEKLFF

V: TRBV19
J: TRBJ1-1
CDR3: CASSIGIGNTEAFF

V: TRBV21-1
J: TRBJ2-7
CDR3: CASSTGREKAYEQYF

V: TRBV9
J: TRBJ2-5
CDR3: CASSVGILGETQYF

V: TRBV2
J: TRBJ1-1
CDR3: CASSDYTEAFF

V: TRBV6-5
J: TRBJ2-2
CDR3: CASRWSDTGELFF

V: TRBV27
J: TRBJ2-2
CDR3: CASSFTSVRGKLFF

V: TRBV7-6
J: TRBJ1-1
CDR3: CASSSTGNTEAFF

V: TRBV28
J: TRBJ1-2
CDR3: CASSGGLWGYGYTF

V: TRBV7-2
J: TRBJ1-1
CDR3: CASSLAIGRSMNTEAFF

V: TRBV19
J: TRBJ2-5
CDR3: CASSSHGETQYF

V: TRBV7-9
J: TRBJ1-4
CDR3: CASSPRQGGELFF

V: TRBV4-1
J: TRBJ2-7
CDR3: CASSLRDVSYEQYF

V: TRBV7-3
J: TRBJ2-7
CDR3: CASSLNGGQGVGEQYF

V: TRBV19
J: TRBJ2-5
CDR3: CASSIAGSRGPQYF

V: TRBV11-2
J: TRBJ2-1
CDR3: CASSFSGQGRYNEQFF

V: TRBV30
J: TRBJ2-5
CDR3: CAWSVGLQETQYF

V: TRBV28
J: TRBJ1-2
CDR3: CASSLGGLYGYTF

V: TRBV7-3
J: TRBJ2-3
CDR3: CASSLNSGRVNTQYF

V: TRBV7-8
J: TRBJ1-2
CDR3: CASSLAGHLGYTF

V: TRBV27
J: TRBJ2-3
CDR3: CASSGLAGTDTQYF

V: TRBV27
J: TRBJ2-5
CDR3: CASSYGAAETQYF

V: TRBV10-3
J: TRBJ2-3
CDR3: CAISDESDTQYF

V: TRBV9
J: TRBJ2-5
CDR3: CASSVGSISPAQYF

V: TRBV6-1
J: TRBJ1-1
CDR3: CASRGQGSSFEAFF

V: TRBV7-9
J: TRBJ2-3
CDR3: CASSLRKAGGTDTQYF

V: TRBV1
J: TRBJ1-1
CDR3: CTSSPWGEMNTEAFF

V: TRBV30
J: TRBJ2-3
CDR3: CAGHRGRSTDTQYF

V: TRBV28
J: TRBJ2-5
CDR3: CASSSFVKQETQYF

V: TRBV9
J: TRBJ2-1
CDR3: CASSVGLLYNEQFF

V: TRBV13
J: TRBJ1-4
CDR3: CASSQPRVSEKLFF

V: TRBV9
J: TRBJ2-7
CDR3: CASSAGVQRYEQYF

V: TRBV9
J: TRBJ1-1
CDR3: CASSGGANTEAFF

V: TRBV11-1
J: TRBJ2-5
CDR3: CASSYQQGAGETQYF

V: TRBV6-1
J: TRBJ1-2
CDR3: CASSEGPVSYGYTF

V: TRBV7-9
J: TRBJ2-2
CDR3: CASSLAYDRNTGELFF

V: TRBV6-1
J: TRBJ1-2
CDR3: CASTLTPGSYGYTF

V: TRBV7-2
J: TRBJ1-6
CDR3: CASTTTGRDSPLHF

V: TRBV30
J: TRBJ1-5
CDR3: CAWAETGGAGQPQHF

V: TRBV2
J: TRBJ1-1
CDR3: CASTRQITEAFF

V: TRBV5-1
J: TRBJ2-3
CDR3: CASSFGDGLDTQYF

V: TRBV6-1
J: TRBJ1-1
CDR3: CASHQRMAGNTEAFF

V: TRBV19
J: TRBJ1-6
CDR3: CASSTQGTNSPLHF

V: TRBV18
J: TRBJ1-2
CDR3: CASSDSGLHGYTF

V: TRBV6-1
J: TRBJ1-2
CDR3: CASTRTGTGGYTF

V: TRBV5-1
J: TRBJ2-1
CDR3: CASSPGGAPYNEQFF

V: TRBV7-8
J: TRBJ1-6
CDR3: CASSLAGLSYNSPLHF

V: TRBV7-2
J: TRBJ2-3
CDR3: CASIPGLASDTQYF

V: TRBV11-3
J: TRBJ2-1
CDR3: CASSLVSGRGEQFF